The rows below give T cell receptor beta chains drawn from one sample of a study of blood T cell repertoires in COVID-19. Produced via immunoSEQ multiplex PCR; TCRdb's table is partial and in-frame only. The sample gives tens of thousands of clones, around 83% of which show up once; around 6.1% is in the top ten. Sample: peripheral blood. The receptors were gathered from a woman older than 75 with acute or convalescent COVID-19. Both conserved end residues are part of each CDR3. The D gene is left open where the match is weak. Clone size is stated in some rows and not others, as once, few, many or a class when expanded.

J gene: TRBJ1-2; clone size: NA; D gene: NA; V gene: TRBV27; CDR3 DNA: TGTGCCAGCAGTTCTTCCACAGGAGATAATTATGGCTACACCTTC; CDR3 protein: CASSSSTGDNYGYTF
J gene: TRBJ2-1; clone size: NA; D gene: NA; V gene: TRBV3-1/TRBV3-2; CDR3 DNA: TGTGCCAGCAGCCAAGATAACGGGGTCTGGAATGAGCAGTTCTTC; CDR3 protein: CASSQDNGVWNEQFF
J gene: TRBJ1-5; clone size: few; D gene: NA; V gene: TRBV19; CDR3 DNA: TGTGCCAGTAGTTCTGACAGCCGCAATCAGCCCCAGCATTTT; CDR3 protein: CASSSDSRNQPQHF
J gene: TRBJ1-2; clone size: NA; D gene: NA; V gene: TRBV3-1/TRBV3-2; CDR3 DNA: TGTGCCAGCAGCCAGAGCCAGGGCGGCTACACCTTC; CDR3 protein: CASSQSQGGYTF
J gene: TRBJ1-1; clone size: NA; D gene: NA; V gene: TRBV6-6; CDR3 DNA: TGTGCCAGCAGTTACACAGAGAACACTGAAGCTTTCTTT; CDR3 protein: CASSYTENTEAFF
J gene: TRBJ1-1; clone size: once; D gene: NA; V gene: TRBV27; CDR3 DNA: TGTGCCAGCAGTCGTGGGCAGGGTACGGCTGGGGCTTTCTTT; CDR3 protein: CASSRGQGTAGAFF
J gene: TRBJ2-1; clone size: NA; D gene: TRBD2; V gene: TRBV10-3; CDR3 DNA: TGTGCCATCAGTGAGAGGGCTAGCGGGGTGGCTGAGCAGTTCTTC; CDR3 protein: CAISERASGVAEQFF
J gene: TRBJ2-1; clone size: NA; D gene: NA; V gene: TRBV21-1; CDR3 DNA: TGTGCCAGCAGCGAGAGGACTAGCGGGGGCTACAATGAGCAGTTCTTC; CDR3 protein: CASSERTSGGYNEQFF
J gene: TRBJ1-5; clone size: NA; D gene: TRBD1; V gene: TRBV6-5; CDR3 DNA: TGTGCCAGCAGCACTCAGGGGGTAGGCAATCAGCCCCAGCATTTT; CDR3 protein: CASSTQGVGNQPQHF
J gene: TRBJ1-2; clone size: NA; D gene: TRBD1; V gene: TRBV19; CDR3 DNA: TGTGCCAGTAGTAAACTACCGGGACAGTCGATGGGAGGCTACACCTTC; CDR3 protein: CASSKLPGQSMGGYTF
J gene: TRBJ1-1; clone size: NA; D gene: NA; V gene: TRBV12-3/TRBV12-4; CDR3 DNA: TGTGCCAGCAACCCCCCGAAGGGGCCGGAAGCTTTCTTT; CDR3 protein: CASNPPKGPEAFF
J gene: TRBJ1-5; clone size: NA; D gene: TRBD1; V gene: TRBV18; CDR3 DNA: TGTGCCAGCTCTCTAAATACAGGGGGCAATCAGCCCCAGCATTTT; CDR3 protein: CASSLNTGGNQPQHF
J gene: TRBJ1-1; clone size: few; D gene: NA; V gene: TRBV5-4; CDR3 DNA: TGTGCCAGCAGCTTGGGCCCTATGGGGCTTTCGAACACTGAAGCTTTCTTT; CDR3 protein: CASSLGPMGLSNTEAFF
J gene: TRBJ2-7; clone size: once; D gene: TRBD1; V gene: TRBV27; CDR3 DNA: TGTGCCAGCAGTTTCGGGGACAGGAGCGAGCAGTACTTC; CDR3 protein: CASSFGDRSEQYF
J gene: TRBJ1-3; clone size: NA; D gene: TRBD1; V gene: TRBV13; CDR3 DNA: TGTGCCAGCAGCTCCGCTGGGACAGGGCCGGACACCATATATTTT; CDR3 protein: CASSSAGTGPDTIYF
J gene: TRBJ2-1; clone size: NA; D gene: TRBD1; V gene: TRBV6-1; CDR3 DNA: TGTGCCAGCAGTGAACAAGACAGGGGGCTTCAGTTCTTC; CDR3 protein: CASSEQDRGLQFF
J gene: TRBJ2-7; clone size: once; D gene: TRBD1; V gene: TRBV7-9; CDR3 DNA: TGTGCCAGCAGCTCCGTCCGTTGGGACAGGAGTTCCTACGAGCAGTACTTC; CDR3 protein: CASSSVRWDRSSYEQYF
J gene: TRBJ2-7; clone size: few; D gene: NA; V gene: TRBV6-5; CDR3 DNA: TGTGCCAGCTGCGCCCCTTTCTCCGGGAACTACGAGCAGTACTTC; CDR3 protein: CASCAPFSGNYEQYF
J gene: TRBJ1-2; clone size: NA; D gene: NA; V gene: TRBV9; CDR3 DNA: TGTGCCAGCAGTGGAGGTCCTACCTATGGCTACACCTTC; CDR3 protein: CASSGGPTYGYTF
J gene: TRBJ1-2; clone size: NA; D gene: TRBD1; V gene: TRBV11-1; CDR3 DNA: TGTGCCAGCAGCTCTGACAGGGCCCCTAACTATGGCTACACCTTC; CDR3 protein: CASSSDRAPNYGYTF
J gene: TRBJ1-3; clone size: once; D gene: NA; V gene: TRBV2; CDR3 DNA: TGTGCCAGCAGGGCGCGGGGCTCTGGAAACACCATATATTTT; CDR3 protein: CASRARGSGNTIYF
J gene: TRBJ2-7; clone size: NA; D gene: TRBD1; V gene: TRBV6-5; CDR3 DNA: TGTGCCAGCAGGACAACAGGGGATTCTTCCTACGAGCAGTACTTC; CDR3 protein: CASRTTGDSSYEQYF
J gene: TRBJ2-5; clone size: NA; D gene: TRBD1; V gene: TRBV7-8; CDR3 DNA: TGTGCCAGCAGCTCAACAGGGGATGAGACCCAGTACTTC; CDR3 protein: CASSSTGDETQYF
J gene: TRBJ1-1; clone size: NA; D gene: NA; V gene: TRBV28; CDR3 DNA: TGTGCCAGCAGGACCCTGGGTTTCGGAGGCACTGAAGCTTTCTTT; CDR3 protein: CASRTLGFGGTEAFF
J gene: TRBJ1-3; clone size: NA; D gene: NA; V gene: TRBV2; CDR3 DNA: TGTGCCAGCAGCGCCGGGTTAATTAACACCATATATTTT; CDR3 protein: CASSAGLINTIYF
J gene: TRBJ2-7; clone size: NA; D gene: NA; V gene: TRBV5-4; CDR3 DNA: TGTGCCAGCAGCTTGCCAGGGATAGGCTATTACGAGCAGTACTTC; CDR3 protein: CASSLPGIGYYEQYF
J gene: TRBJ2-7; clone size: NA; D gene: TRBD1; V gene: TRBV11-2; CDR3 DNA: TGTGCCAGCAGCTTAATCCAGGGGGAAAACTACGAGCAGTACTTC; CDR3 protein: CASSLIQGENYEQYF
J gene: TRBJ2-5; clone size: NA; D gene: NA; V gene: TRBV5-8; CDR3 DNA: TGTGCCAGCAGCTTGGGCAGGGTCCAAGAGACCCAGTACTTC; CDR3 protein: CASSLGRVQETQYF
J gene: TRBJ1-3; clone size: NA; D gene: NA; V gene: TRBV5-4; CDR3 DNA: TGTGCCAGCAGCTCGGGGACATCAGGAAACACCATATATTTT; CDR3 protein: CASSSGTSGNTIYF
J gene: TRBJ1-6; clone size: NA; D gene: TRBD1; V gene: TRBV27; CDR3 DNA: TGTGCCAGCAGTTTACTGGCAGGGGGCCTCCATTCACCCCTCCACTTT; CDR3 protein: CASSLLAGGLHSPLHF
J gene: TRBJ2-3; clone size: NA; D gene: TRBD1; V gene: TRBV12-5; CDR3 DNA: TGTGCTAGTGACCCGGGACAGGGGGCTACCCCCCAGTATTTT; CDR3 protein: CASDPGQGATPQYF
J gene: TRBJ1-2; clone size: NA; D gene: NA; V gene: TRBV9; CDR3 DNA: TGTGCCAGCAGCGTCGGTAGTCCCAGAGGGGGTGGCTACACCTTC; CDR3 protein: CASSVGSPRGGGYTF
J gene: TRBJ1-4; clone size: NA; D gene: TRBD1; V gene: TRBV27; CDR3 DNA: TGTGCCAGCAGAACCGGGACAGGGTGGTCTAATGAAAAACTGTTTTTT; CDR3 protein: CASRTGTGWSNEKLFF
J gene: TRBJ2-4; clone size: NA; D gene: TRBD1; V gene: TRBV12-5; CDR3 DNA: TGTGCTAGTGGTTACGACAGGGGGCGGGTAATAGCCAAAAACATTCAGTACTTC; CDR3 protein: CASGYDRGRVIAKNIQYF
J gene: TRBJ1-2; clone size: NA; D gene: TRBD1; V gene: TRBV14; CDR3 DNA: TGTGCCAGCAGCCAAGGGGGGACAGTCCAAAACTATGGCTACACCTTC; CDR3 protein: CASSQGGTVQNYGYTF
J gene: TRBJ1-3; clone size: once; D gene: NA; V gene: TRBV29-1; CDR3 DNA: TGCAGCGTTGACTTACAGGACTACTCTGGAAACACCATATATTTT; CDR3 protein: CSVDLQDYSGNTIYF
J gene: TRBJ2-3; clone size: NA; D gene: TRBD2; V gene: TRBV7-3; CDR3 DNA: TGTGCCAGCAGCCTTGGACTAGCAGCAGATACGCAGTATTTT; CDR3 protein: CASSLGLAADTQYF
J gene: TRBJ1-6; clone size: NA; D gene: NA; V gene: TRBV10-3; CDR3 DNA: TGTGCCATCAGCGCTAGGATCGGGGAGCGCTCTATGGGAAATTCACCCCTCCACTTT; CDR3 protein: CAISARIGERSMGNSPLHF
J gene: TRBJ1-5; clone size: NA; D gene: TRBD1; V gene: TRBV19; CDR3 DNA: TGTGCCAGTAGTTTCGGACAGGGGGCTTCCAATCAGCCCCAGCATTTT; CDR3 protein: CASSFGQGASNQPQHF
J gene: TRBJ2-1; clone size: once; D gene: NA; V gene: TRBV6-6; CDR3 DNA: TGTGCCAGCAATCTCGACACTTACTACAATGAGCAGTTCTTC; CDR3 protein: CASNLDTYYNEQFF
J gene: TRBJ1-3; clone size: NA; D gene: TRBD1; V gene: TRBV11-2; CDR3 DNA: TGTGCCAGCAGCTTGGGCTGGGACAGGGCCGGTGGAAACACCATATATTTT; CDR3 protein: CASSLGWDRAGGNTIYF
J gene: TRBJ1-2; clone size: NA; D gene: NA; V gene: TRBV5-5; CDR3 DNA: TGTGCCAGCAGCAGAAGAGAGCACTATGGCTACACCTTC; CDR3 protein: CASSRREHYGYTF
J gene: TRBJ1-2; clone size: NA; D gene: NA; V gene: TRBV2; CDR3 DNA: TGTGCCAGCAGAATAGGATGGCGACAGGAGTATGGCTACACCTTC; CDR3 protein: CASRIGWRQEYGYTF
J gene: TRBJ1-2; clone size: NA; D gene: TRBD1; V gene: TRBV19; CDR3 DNA: TGTGCCAGTAGTTTCGCGACAGGGGTGCTGGGCTACACCTTC; CDR3 protein: CASSFATGVLGYTF
J gene: TRBJ1-1; clone size: NA; D gene: NA; V gene: TRBV6-5; CDR3 DNA: TGTGCCAGCAGTTATTTAAAGGGGGGGGGTTATACTGAAGCTTTCTTT; CDR3 protein: CASSYLKGGGYTEAFF
J gene: TRBJ2-3; clone size: once; D gene: NA; V gene: TRBV11-2; CDR3 DNA: TGTGCCAGCACCGGCCCCGGGTTACTAGCTGGAGATACGCAGTATTTT; CDR3 protein: CASTGPGLLAGDTQYF
J gene: TRBJ1-4; clone size: NA; D gene: TRBD1; V gene: TRBV3-1/TRBV3-2; CDR3 DNA: TGTGCCAGCAGCAGACAGGGGGCGCTTAGTGAAAAACTGTTTTTT; CDR3 protein: CASSRQGALSEKLFF
J gene: TRBJ1-1; clone size: NA; D gene: NA; V gene: TRBV27; CDR3 DNA: TGTGCCAGCAGTATATTAGCCCAGGGGACATACACTGAAGCTTTCTTT; CDR3 protein: CASSILAQGTYTEAFF
J gene: TRBJ1-2; clone size: NA; D gene: NA; V gene: TRBV3-1/TRBV3-2; CDR3 DNA: TGTGCCAGCAGCCCCGACTGGTCGGGTTATGGCTACACCTTC; CDR3 protein: CASSPDWSGYGYTF
J gene: TRBJ2-2; clone size: few; D gene: NA; V gene: TRBV6-5; CDR3 DNA: TGTGCCAGCAATCGGTCCCCGAACACCGGGGAGCTGTTTTTT; CDR3 protein: CASNRSPNTGELFF
J gene: TRBJ2-1; clone size: NA; D gene: NA; V gene: TRBV29-1; CDR3 DNA: TGCAGCGTTGGACTGCCAGATTACAATGAGCAGTTCTTC; CDR3 protein: CSVGLPDYNEQFF
J gene: TRBJ1-2; clone size: NA; D gene: NA; V gene: TRBV5-6; CDR3 DNA: TGTGCCAGCAGCCTCCGTCGGTATGGCTACACCTTC; CDR3 protein: CASSLRRYGYTF
J gene: TRBJ2-3; clone size: NA; D gene: TRBD2; V gene: TRBV2; CDR3 DNA: TGTGCCAGCAGTGAGCTAGCGGGGGGGAGCACAGATACGCAGTATTTT; CDR3 protein: CASSELAGGSTDTQYF
J gene: TRBJ1-3; clone size: NA; D gene: NA; V gene: TRBV28; CDR3 DNA: TGTGCCAGCTGCTACCGCCCAAACACCATATATTTT; CDR3 protein: CASCYRPNTIYF
J gene: TRBJ2-5; clone size: NA; D gene: NA; V gene: TRBV5-1; CDR3 DNA: TGCGCCAGCAGCTTGACAGGGTCCGCCCTTTACCAAGAGACCCAGTACTTC; CDR3 protein: CASSLTGSALYQETQYF
J gene: TRBJ2-5; clone size: NA; D gene: TRBD1; V gene: TRBV7-7; CDR3 DNA: TGTGCTAGTTCCCCAGGGGGCGCCCTAACCCAAGAGACCCAGTACTTC; CDR3 protein: CASSPGGALTQETQYF
J gene: TRBJ1-1; clone size: NA; D gene: NA; V gene: TRBV5-1; CDR3 DNA: TGCGCCAGCAGCCTGGGAGGGATTACGAACACTGAAGCTTTCTTT; CDR3 protein: CASSLGGITNTEAFF
J gene: TRBJ2-3; clone size: NA; D gene: TRBD1; V gene: TRBV11-2; CDR3 DNA: TGTGCCAGCAGCTTCCTACAGGGGGCTGTCGGCACAGATACGCAGTATTTT; CDR3 protein: CASSFLQGAVGTDTQYF
J gene: TRBJ2-2; clone size: NA; D gene: NA; V gene: TRBV5-6; CDR3 DNA: TGTGCCAGCAGTTACACTACCACCGGGGAGCTGTTTTTT; CDR3 protein: CASSYTTTGELFF
J gene: TRBJ1-1; clone size: NA; D gene: NA; V gene: TRBV4-1; CDR3 DNA: TGCGCCAGCAGCCTCCTGAGGGAGAACACTGAAGCTTTCTTT; CDR3 protein: CASSLLRENTEAFF